The 8 T cell receptor beta chains below were found in one sample sequenced in a study of cytomegalovirus exposure and HLA in healthy donors. Vbeta (60) and Jbeta (13) primers were used in the PCR. Assay used: immunoSEQ multiplex PCR; TCRdb lists only in-frame clones, some missing. The table lists more than 150,000 clones, around 81% of them singletons. Sequencing was performed on PBMCs. These receptor sequences come from a woman younger than 45 in good health and CMV-seronegative.

This sequence joins TRBV7-9 and TRBJ1-5; TRBD1 aligns across 7 bases. V was clipped by 1 base and J by 3 bases; unmatched bases: 3. There are 15 residues in the CDR3. Germline assignment: CDR1 SEHNR and CDR2 FQNEAQ (reference sequence). The CDR3 sequence: CASSLGQGINQPQHF. In nucleotides, the CDR3 is TGTGCCAGCAGCTTAGGACAGGGCATCAATCAGCCCCAGCATTTT.

The rearrangement uses TRBV28 and TRBJ2-7; the D gene is possibly TRBD2 (5 bases). The V gene's germline CDR1 is MDHEN and CDR2 SYDVKM. V lost 5 bases to trimming and J lost 0 bases, with 14 bases between them. The CDR3 spans 15 residues. CDR3 in amino acids: CASSIAGESSYEQYF. The CDR3 DNA reads as TGTGCCAGCAGTATCGCCGGGGAGAGCTCCTACGAGCAGTACTTC.

The chain recombines TRBV7-3 with TRBJ2-7; 11 bases match TRBD2. CDR3 size: 16 residues. Germline CDR1 SGHTA, CDR2 FQGTGA. V shed 6 bases, J shed 0 bases, and the junction held 7 bases outside the gene matches. In DNA, the CDR3 is TGTGCCAGCAGTTTAGCGGGAGGGACCCTCTCCTACGAGCAGTACTTC. The encoded protein is CASSLAGGTLSYEQYF.

The V and J genes are TRBV7-6 and TRBJ2-7; a weak D match, TRBD2 (5 bases). Germline CDR1 and CDR2: SGHVS and FNYEAQ. The CDR3 runs 14 residues. V lost 1 base to trimming and J lost 1 base, with 8 bases between them. The CDR3 bases are TGTGCCAGCAGCTTAGATCCGGGATCCTACGAGCAGTACTTC. Its translation: CASSLDPGSYEQYF.

This CDR3 is CASSSSLAGDTDTQYF. DNA for the CDR3: TGTGCCAGCAGTTCCTCACTAGCGGGGGACACAGATACGCAGTATTTT. The V gene is TRBV27, the J gene TRBJ2-3; TRBD2 agrees at 11 bases. J gave up 2 bases and V 4 bases, and 5 bases lay outside the gene matches. The V gene's germline CDR1 is MNHEY and CDR2 SMNVEV (reference sequence). The CDR3 is 16 amino acids.

J is TRBJ2-3 and V is TRBV29-1, with 8 bases aligning to TRBD1. Per germline, CDR1 SQVTM and CDR2 ANQGSEA. V was pared by 5 bases and J by 0 bases, with 1 base of the junction left unmatched. The CDR3 length is 13 residues. CDR3 sequence: CSVQGASTDTQYF. The CDR3 region has the DNA TGCAGCGTTCAGGGGGCGAGCACAGATACGCAGTATTTT.

On this clone: At one boundary the junction diverges from the germline segment, which might be a read error. The CDR3 DNA is TGTTCCAGCAGCTTAGGGACATCGAGCAATCAGCCCCAGCATTTT. This encodes CSSSLGTSSNQPQHF. The rearrangement uses TRBV7-9 and TRBJ1-5; maybe TRBD1 (6 bases). The length of the CDR3 is 15 residues. CDR1 and CDR2 from the germline V gene are SEHNR and FQNEAQ (reference sequence).

The CDR3 loop reads CASKSGGASSEQYF. The DNA of the CDR3 is TGTGCCAGCAAGAGCGGGGGAGCCTCTTCCGAGCAGTACTTC. The genes are TRBV6-5 and TRBJ2-7; TRBD2 matches at 8 bases. The CDR3 has 14 amino acids. Trimming removed 7 bases from V and 6 bases from J; junction bases left unmatched: 11. CDR1 MNHEY and CDR2 SVGAGI come from the germline V gene.